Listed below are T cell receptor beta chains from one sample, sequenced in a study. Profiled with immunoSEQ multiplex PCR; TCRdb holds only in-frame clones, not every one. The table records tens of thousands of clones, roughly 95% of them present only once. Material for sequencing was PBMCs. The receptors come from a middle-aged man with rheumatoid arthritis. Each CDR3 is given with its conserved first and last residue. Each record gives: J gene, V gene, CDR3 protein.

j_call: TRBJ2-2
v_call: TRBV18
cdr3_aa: CASSLGATGELFF

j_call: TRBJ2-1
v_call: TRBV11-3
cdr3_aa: CASSLRTSGDGEQFF

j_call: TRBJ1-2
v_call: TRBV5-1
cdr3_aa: CASSTTGTGVYHYGYTF

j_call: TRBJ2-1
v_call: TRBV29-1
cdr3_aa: CSVTGTSAYNEQFF

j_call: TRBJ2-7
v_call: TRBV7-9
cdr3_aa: CASSSFTGQGAYEQYF

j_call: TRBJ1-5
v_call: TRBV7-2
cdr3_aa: CASSQGGNQPQHF

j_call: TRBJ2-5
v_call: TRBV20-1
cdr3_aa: CSANYEETQYF

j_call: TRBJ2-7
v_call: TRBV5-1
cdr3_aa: CASSTKGPAGQGVGWNEQYF

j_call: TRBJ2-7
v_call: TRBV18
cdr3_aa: CASSPGVSAYEQYF

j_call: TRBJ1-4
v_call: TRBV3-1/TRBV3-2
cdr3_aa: CASSNRDRGLANEKLFF

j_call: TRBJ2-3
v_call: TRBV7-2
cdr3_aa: CASSLIDTQYF

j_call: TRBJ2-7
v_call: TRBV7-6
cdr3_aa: CASSLSSITYEQYF

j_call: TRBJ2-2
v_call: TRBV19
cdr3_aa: CASTPGRVSGELFF

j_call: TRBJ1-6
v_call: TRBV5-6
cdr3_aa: CASSHEDRSTYNSPLHF

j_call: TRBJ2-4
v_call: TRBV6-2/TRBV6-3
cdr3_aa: CASSNRALVAGVAKNIQYF

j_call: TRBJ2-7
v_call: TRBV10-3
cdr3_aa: CAIRERTGGPKEQYF

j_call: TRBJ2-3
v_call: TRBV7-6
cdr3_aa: CASSLSGSGPTDTQYF

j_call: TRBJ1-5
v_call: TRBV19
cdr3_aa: CASSIGKFYRDKNQPQHF

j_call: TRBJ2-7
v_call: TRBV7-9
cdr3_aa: CASSFLNEQYF

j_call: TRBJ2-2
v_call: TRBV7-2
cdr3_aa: CASSLGTGVNTGELFF

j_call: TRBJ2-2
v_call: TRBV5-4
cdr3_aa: CASSFPGPGELFF

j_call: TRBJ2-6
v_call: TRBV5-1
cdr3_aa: CASSLQGQGRSGANVLTF

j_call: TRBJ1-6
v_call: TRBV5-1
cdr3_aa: CASSLTQDSSFYNSPLHF

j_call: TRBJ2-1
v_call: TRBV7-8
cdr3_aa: CASSTIVGTGVYNEQFF